This TCR beta chain was found in a study of T cell changes during pregnancy in multiple sclerosis. Assay used: immunoSEQ multiplex PCR; TCRdb lists only in-frame clones, some missing. Of about 50,000 clones listed, approximately 92% were seen once; the top ten hold 0.7% to 0.9%. CDR3 length equals 14 residues. V lost 0 bases and J lost 2; bases outside the gene matches: 1. CDR1 and CDR2 from the germline V gene are MNHNY and SVGAGI (reference sequence). The source material was CD4+ T cells from peripheral blood mononuclear cells, sampled in the third trimester of pregnancy. The rearrangement joins TRBV6-6 to TRBJ2-7, with 7 bases that match TRBD1. The source is a female donor with multiple sclerosis, enrolled in a pregnancy study. CDR3 protein: CASSYSQGTYEQYF. CDR3 DNA sequence: TGTGCCAGCAGTTACTCACAGGGGACCTACGAGCAGTACTTC.